This is a list of T cell receptor beta chains from one sample in a study of blood T cell repertoires in COVID-19. TCRdb's table, derived via immunoSEQ multiplex PCR, lists solely in-frame clones and lacks some. The table has around 250,000 clones, nearly 90% seen once. Sequencing was performed on peripheral blood. All receptors come from a woman in her fifties or sixties with COVID-19, enrolled during active disease. CDR3s leave out the opening cysteine and the closing phenylalanine or tryptophan. Each record gives: V gene, J gene, CDR3 protein.

>TRBV6-1|TRBJ1-2
ASSDLRGGYT
>TRBV7-2|TRBJ1-5
ASSLILLQGKGNQPQH
>TRBV19|TRBJ2-1
ASSMRDGSNNEQF
>TRBV11-2|TRBJ1-1
ASSLKSGGWDTNTEAF
>TRBV7-9|TRBJ1-5
ASSLRDRGRLH
>TRBV10-2|TRBJ2-4
ASSGGDRGHRNIQY
>TRBV7-9|TRBJ2-3
ASSLGTASDTQY
>TRBV10-3|TRBJ2-1
AIRRLGGSDEQF
>TRBV19|TRBJ1-5
ASSIGGGPSNQPQH
>TRBV4-3|TRBJ1-6
ASSQSGQGDSPLH
>TRBV15|TRBJ2-2
ATSRKGIDTGELF
>TRBV10-3|TRBJ1-1
AITLTGPNTEAF
>TRBV6-2/TRBV6-3|TRBJ2-2
ASSFRGLRISGELF
>TRBV14|TRBJ1-1
ASSQLRNTEAF
>TRBV18|TRBJ1-1
ASSPNEQGLQNTEAF
>TRBV9|TRBJ1-1
ASSATGTPNTEAF
>TRBV4-1|TRBJ1-2
ASSPTDREAFGYT
>TRBV4-2|TRBJ2-3
ASSPGDTQY
>TRBV7-6|TRBJ2-5
ASSSGPGVGETQY
>TRBV7-9|TRBJ2-5
ATEETQY
>TRBV7-2|TRBJ2-7
ASSSGNQGEQY
>TRBV5-1|TRBJ1-2
ASSLDGWTGDGYT
>TRBV2|TRBJ1-3
ASSGDGHGNTIY
>TRBV18|TRBJ2-1
ASSPSFILAYNEQF
>TRBV12-3/TRBV12-4|TRBJ2-5
ASSFASGLTQY
>TRBV15|TRBJ2-3
ATSRQYSTSGGADTQY
>TRBV5-4|TRBJ1-3
ASSLDGSGNTIY
>TRBV6-2/TRBV6-3|TRBJ2-5
ASSYSKLEWLAEGVWETQY
>TRBV13|TRBJ1-1
ASSLTVSAGTEAF
>TRBV3-1/TRBV3-2|TRBJ2-5
ASSRPFDRGQETQY
>TRBV14|TRBJ1-1
ASSQYVGVWDTEAF
>TRBV4-3|TRBJ1-2
ASKAGTAQNYGYT
>TRBV10-3|TRBJ1-1
AISGDRRGSDTEAF